This TCR beta chain was sequenced during a study of cytomegalovirus exposure and HLA in healthy donors. For the study at large: Around 180 million T cells yielded more than 95 million unique TCR beta sequences, as an earlier analysis found.

The primer mix had 60 Vbeta and 13 Jbeta primers. The method was immunoSEQ multiplex PCR; TCRdb's version includes in-frame clones alone and lacks a portion of them. The data hold about 130,000 clones, with about two thirds observed a single time. CDR1 and CDR2 (germline): MNHEY, SVGAGI. V dropped 6 bases and J dropped 5 bases, with 11 bases sitting between them. The CDR3 contains 13 residues. Source material: PBMCs. The receptor was isolated from a man aged 35 to 55 in good health and CMV-seropositive. The chain combines TRBV6-5 with TRBJ1-5; possible D gene TRBD1, 5 bases. CDR3 region: CASSMGGDQPQHF. Written as DNA, the CDR3 is TGTGCCAGCAGCATGGGGGGGGATCAGCCCCAGCATTTT.